This TCR beta chain was sequenced during a study of blood T cells in healthy people across ages. The sample holds a few counts of this clonotype. Its ends do not fully match the called genes, so a read error is possible. Alongside a J-beta primer mix, a sample-barcoded 5' primer served in a second PCR lasting about 6 to 11 cycles. TCRdb reprocessed the 5' RACE reads with MiXCR, giving one entry per CDR3 protein. The sample lists fewer than 800,000 distinct CDR3 sequences, more than 20% seen once, with more than 8% in the top ten. CDR1 and CDR2 (germline): MDHEN, SYDVKM. The CDR3 contains 11 residues. The authors isolated at least 6 million PBMCs per sample. The same sample was also used in a study of T cells of mothers and their children.

The sequenced sample consisted of blood. The clonotype comes from a boy aged 5-17 years in good health. The rearrangement links TRBV28 to TRBJ1-2; D is perhaps TRBD1 (6 bases). DNA of the CDR3: TGTACCAGCAGCCGGGACAACGGCTACACCTTC. Its protein product is CTSSRDNGYTF.